This is a list of T cell receptor beta chains from one sample in a study of blood T cells in healthy people across ages. TCRdb re-called the 5' RACE reads through MiXCR, storing one row per CDR3 protein. The data show roughly 500,000 distinct CDR3 sequences, 25% to 30% seen once. Sequencing input: blood. The source of these receptors is a woman aged 70 to 79 in good health. The CDR3 runs from the conserved cysteine through the conserved F or W. D genes are given only for firm matches. Clone size is not always given. Where it is, it says once, few, many or a class for expanded clones.

TRBD2,TRBJ2-2,TRBV20-1,.,TGCAGTGCTGGAGATAACTACAGCGGGGGGCTGTTTTTT,CSAGDNYSGGLFF
.,TRBJ2-1,TRBV6-1,few,TGTGCCAGCAGTCCCCTCCCTACCTTCTCCTACAATGAGCAGTTCTTC,CASSPLPTFSYNEQFF
.,TRBJ1-4,TRBV6-6,.,TGTGCCAACAGTTACTCGAGGGGGGAACTGTTTTTT,CANSYSRGELFF
.,TRBJ1-5,TRBV5-1,many,TGCGCCAGCAGATTTGACAGCAATCAGCCCCAGCATTTT,CASRFDSNQPQHF
TRBD2,TRBJ2-3,TRBV7-2,.,TGTGCCAGCAGCCGAGGGGCTAGCGGGGGGGCACATACGCAGTATTTT,CASSRGASGGAHTQYF
.,TRBJ2-5,TRBV18,.,TGTGCCAGCTCACCGTATGGAGGGTACCAAGAGACCCAGTACTTC,CASSPYGGYQETQYF
.,TRBJ2-7,TRBV20-1,few,TGCAGTGCTAGAGAGAGTGGCAGACCACTCCTTGGCGAGCAGTACTTC,CSARESGRPLLGEQYF
TRBD2,TRBJ2-1,TRBV12-3/TRBV12-4,.,TGTGCCAGCAGTGGATGGACTAGCGGGGGGACCAATGAGCAGTTCTTC,CASSGWTSGGTNEQFF
.,TRBJ2-7,TRBV20-1,.,TGCAGTGCTCACGGACAGGCGGGGTACGAGCAGTACTTC,CSAHGQAGYEQYF
.,TRBJ2-2,TRBV5-1,few,TGCGCCAGCAGCCTGGCTTCGCGCAGGGAGAACGGGGAGCTGTTTTTT,CASSLASRRENGELFF
.,TRBJ1-2,TRBV29-1,few,TGCAGCATGAGCAGCGGGACACTTTCCTTTTATGGCTACACCTTC,CSMSSGTLSFYGYTF
.,TRBJ2-7,TRBV3-1,.,TGTGCCAGCAGCCAAGAGGTAACTACCTACGAGCAGTACTTC,CASSQEVTTYEQYF
.,TRBJ1-5,TRBV2,.,TGTGCCAGCAGCGGGAAATTGGGCAATCAGCCCCAGCATTTT,CASSGKLGNQPQHF
TRBD1,TRBJ2-2,TRBV18,.,TGTGCCAGCTCATCCGGACAGGGCAGCACCGGGGAGCTGTTTTTT,CASSSGQGSTGELFF
TRBD1,TRBJ2-7,TRBV18,.,TGTGCCAGCTCACCGGAACAGGGGTTATCCTACGAGCAGTACTTC,CASSPEQGLSYEQYF
.,TRBJ2-5,TRBV29-1,.,TGCATGGCCGGGACTCAAGAGACCCAGTACTTC,CMAGTQETQYF
.,TRBJ1-2,TRBV30,.,TGTGCCTGGTTGAGCGGCTATGGCTACACCTTC,CAWLSGYGYTF
TRBD2,TRBJ2-1,TRBV7-2,.,TGTGCCAGCAGCCCCCTGGCGGGGGCCTACAATGAGCAGTTCTTC,CASSPLAGAYNEQFF
TRBD1,TRBJ2-7,TRBV18,.,TGTGCCAGCTCAATGCAGGGGACAGCCTACGAGCAGTACTTC,CASSMQGTAYEQYF
.,TRBJ1-1,TRBV29-1,.,TGCAGCGCTCGGGTCCTTGAAGCTTTCTTT,CSARVLEAFF
TRBD1,TRBJ1-2,TRBV20-1,.,TGCAGTGCGGTCCTAGGACAGGGGGGCGGCTACACCTTC,CSAVLGQGGGYTF
.,TRBJ2-2,TRBV2,few,TGTGCCAGCGCGCGGGTGGCCCCCGGGGAGCTGTTTTTT,CASARVAPGELFF
.,TRBJ1-5,TRBV15,few,TGTGCCACCAGCAGAGTGGAACAGCCCCAGCATTTT,CATSRVEQPQHF
.,TRBJ2-6,TRBV18,few,TGTGCCAGCTCACCACCCACCCGAAGGATCTCTGGGGCCAACGTCCTGACTTTC,CASSPPTRRISGANVLTF
.,TRBJ2-3,TRBV15,.,TGTGCCACCAGCAGAGATCGGAGGGGGGCCTTGGGGAGCACAGATACGCAGTATTTT,CATSRDRRGALGSTDTQYF
.,TRBJ2-7,TRBV20-1,few,TGCAGTGCTAGAAAGGCGTGGGGTTACGAGCAGTACTTC,CSARKAWGYEQYF
.,TRBJ2-1,TRBV28,once,TGTGCCAGCAGGTTGACAAACGTCAATGAGCAGTTCTTC,CASRLTNVNEQFF
.,TRBJ2-6,TRBV6-5,.,TGTGCCAGCAGTTATGCGAGGGTCTCTGGGGCCAACGTCCTGACTTTC,CASSYARVSGANVLTF
.,TRBJ2-1,TRBV9,.,TGTGCCAGCAGCACCGGGACCTCTAACGACAATGAGCAGTTCTTC,CASSTGTSNDNEQFF
.,TRBJ2-4,TRBV6-2/TRBV6-3,.,TGTGCCAGCACCCCGGACTGGCCCCGGGCCAAAAACATTCAGTACTTC,CASTPDWPRAKNIQYF
.,TRBJ2-5,TRBV13,many,TGTGCCAGCAGCTTAAAGGGGCCCCAAGAGACCCAGTACTTC,CASSLKGPQETQYF
.,TRBJ1-5,TRBV28,few,TGTGCCTGCTCGGGTGGAATCAATCAGCCCCAGCATTTT,CACSGGINQPQHF
TRBD1,TRBJ2-5,TRBV29-1,few,TGCAGCGTTGAAAGGCAGGGGGAACCCCAGTACTTC,CSVERQGEPQYF
TRBD2,TRBJ2-5,TRBV10-3,.,TGTGCCATCAGTGAGTCGTGGCGGGGGGGGGCCCCCCAAGAGACCCAGTACTTC,CAISESWRGGAPQETQYF
.,TRBJ2-3,TRBV4-3,few,TGCGCCAGCAGCCAAGATATTGGGGATACGCAGTATTTT,CASSQDIGDTQYF
.,TRBJ1-2,TRBV7-2,few,TGTGCCAGCATCAAGGAGTGGGGGCTTGGTGGCTACACCTTC,CASIKEWGLGGYTF
.,TRBJ2-5,TRBV11-2,few,TGTGCCAGCAGCACCAGGGGGGGCCAAGAGACCCAGTACTTC,CASSTRGGQETQYF
TRBD2,TRBJ2-5,TRBV2,few,TGTGCCAGCACCAAGCGGGGGCCACAAGAGACCCAGTACTTC,CASTKRGPQETQYF
TRBD2,TRBJ2-4,TRBV3-1,few,TGTGCCAGCAGCCAAGGTGCCGGGGGGTTGGACTTC,CASSQGAGGLDF
.,TRBJ2-5,TRBV2,few,TGTGCCAGCAATGGGGAGACCCAGTACTTC,CASNGETQYF
.,TRBJ2-7,TRBV15,few,TGTGCCACCAGCAGAGCCCACGCGAGCTACGAGCAGTACTTC,CATSRAHASYEQYF